This is a list of T cell receptor beta chains from one sample in a study of blood T cell repertoires in COVID-19. Profiled with immunoSEQ multiplex PCR; TCRdb holds only in-frame clones, not every one. The sample yields roughly 260,000 clones, roughly 87% seen once. The sequencing sample was made of PBMCs or T cells enriched from blood (not recorded which). The receptors were gathered from a woman younger than 45 with acute COVID-19. Both conserved end residues are part of each CDR3. Each record gives: clone size, V gene, J gene, D gene, CDR3 protein, CDR3 DNA. D genes are given only for firm matches. Clone sizes are given selectively: once, few, many, or a class where the clone is expanded.

.	TRBV18	TRBJ1-2	.	CASSPGGGPNYGYTF	TGTGCCAGCTCACCGGGGGGGGGACCTAACTATGGCTACACCTTC
.	TRBV15	TRBJ1-4	TRBD1	CATSEPTGEHEKLFF	TGTGCCACCAGCGAACCGACAGGGGAACATGAAAAACTGTTTTTT
.	TRBV6-5	TRBJ2-1	.	CASSPGPALYNEQFF	TGTGCCAGCAGCCCAGGGCCGGCCCTGTACAATGAGCAGTTCTTC
.	TRBV6-5	TRBJ1-2	.	CASWGGQGNYGYTF	TGTGCCAGTTGGGGGGGACAAGGAAACTATGGCTACACCTTC
.	TRBV4-1	TRBJ1-2	.	CASSPGPPNYGYTF	TGCGCCAGCAGCCCAGGGCCACCGAACTATGGCTACACCTTC
.	TRBV4-1	TRBJ2-1	TRBD1	CASSPDRGSYNEQFF	TGCGCCAGCAGCCCTGACAGGGGCTCCTACAATGAGCAGTTCTTC
.	TRBV5-1	TRBJ1-1	.	CASSFRPPGETEAFF	TGCGCCAGCAGCTTTCGCCCCCCGGGGGAGACTGAAGCTTTCTTT
.	TRBV6-5	TRBJ1-4	.	CASTQGGGEKLFF	TGTGCCAGCACCCAAGGGGGGGGTGAAAAACTGTTTTTT
.	TRBV19	TRBJ1-4	.	CASSRDTQNEKLFF	TGTGCCAGTAGTAGGGACACACAGAATGAAAAACTGTTTTTT
once	TRBV7-2	TRBJ1-3	.	CASSLGQVTSGNTIYF	TGTGCCAGCAGCTTAGGACAGGTCACCTCTGGAAACACCATATATTTT
once	TRBV5-6	TRBJ2-3	.	CASSLAWLSSTDTQYF	TGTGCCAGCAGCTTGGCGTGGCTGTCTAGCACAGATACGCAGTATTTT
.	TRBV5-4	TRBJ2-7	.	CASSFSGTYEQYF	TGTGCCAGCAGCTTTTCGGGGACCTACGAGCAGTACTTC
.	TRBV10-3	TRBJ1-1	.	CAIGGGQENTEAFF	TGTGCCATCGGGGGGGGTCAGGAGAACACTGAAGCTTTCTTT
.	TRBV15	TRBJ1-2	.	CATSSDTGYTF	TGTGCCACCAGCAGTGATACAGGCTACACCTTC
.	TRBV5-1	TRBJ1-1	.	CASSLGGNTEAFF	TGCGCCAGCAGCCTCGGGGGGAACACTGAAGCTTTCTTT
.	TRBV18	TRBJ2-7	TRBD1	CASSPTGTGLHEQYF	TGTGCCAGCTCACCTACCGGGACAGGGCTTCACGAGCAGTACTTC
.	TRBV3-1/TRBV3-2	TRBJ1-6	.	CASSQGEGVRNSPLHF	TGTGCCAGCAGCCAAGGAGAAGGGGTGAGGAATTCACCCCTCCACTTT
.	TRBV18	TRBJ2-6	.	CASRRGANVLTF	TGTGCCAGCCGGCGGGGGGCCAACGTCCTGACTTTC
.	TRBV6-2/TRBV6-3	TRBJ1-6	TRBD1	CASSYGDRKYNSPLHF	TGTGCCAGCAGTTACGGGGACAGGAAGTATAATTCACCCCTCCACTTT
.	TRBV7-8	TRBJ2-5	.	CASSLRTLQETQYF	TGTGCCAGCAGCTTAAGGACTCTCCAAGAGACCCAGTACTTC
.	TRBV13	TRBJ2-7	.	CASSFGQGISYEQYF	TGTGCCAGCAGCTTCGGGCAGGGGATCTCCTACGAGCAGTACTTC
.	TRBV5-1	TRBJ1-2	TRBD1	CASSSWTGYDGYTF	TGCGCCAGCAGCTCTTGGACAGGGTATGATGGCTACACCTTC
.	TRBV6-5	TRBJ1-2	.	CASSRGAQGSNGYTF	TGTGCCAGCAGCCGGGGTGCCCAGGGGAGCAATGGCTACACCTTC
.	TRBV27	TRBJ2-7	.	CASLNRENYEQYF	TGTGCCAGCCTGAACAGGGAGAACTACGAGCAGTACTTC
.	TRBV4-1	TRBJ2-5	TRBD2	CASSQVGGGAGETQYF	TGCGCCAGCAGCCAAGTAGGCGGGGGGGCGGGAGAGACCCAGTACTTC
.	TRBV27	TRBJ1-5	TRBD1	CASAWDRGNQPQHF	TGTGCCAGCGCCTGGGACAGGGGTAATCAGCCCCAGCATTTT
.	TRBV7-7	TRBJ2-7	.	CASSSLPGRDEQYF	TGTGCTAGCAGCTCCCTCCCGGGAAGAGACGAGCAGTACTTC
.	TRBV4-1	TRBJ1-3	TRBD1	CASSLAGQGSARDTIYF	TGCGCCAGCAGCTTAGCGGGACAGGGTTCCGCGAGGGACACCATATATTTT
few	TRBV7-2	TRBJ2-2	.	CASSFRAGAAGELFF	TGTGCCAGCAGCTTTCGGGCGGGGGCGGCCGGGGAGCTGTTTTTT
.	TRBV6-5	TRBJ1-1	.	CASSYSGIGVRAEAFF	TGTGCCAGCAGTTACTCAGGGATCGGGGTGAGGGCTGAAGCTTTCTTT
.	TRBV6-5	TRBJ2-3	.	CATKDRVTDTQYF	TGTGCCACCAAAGACCGGGTCACAGATACGCAGTATTTT
.	TRBV4-1	TRBJ1-6	.	CASSQDRTDAYNSPLHF	TGCGCCAGCAGCCAAGATCGAACAGACGCGTATAATTCACCCCTCCACTTT
once	TRBV3-1/TRBV3-2	TRBJ2-7	TRBD2	CATHDTGGGGASEQYF	TGTGCCACCCACGATACCGGAGGCGGGGGGGCCTCCGAGCAGTACTTC
.	TRBV16	TRBJ1-1	.	CASSRTENTEAFF	TGTGCCAGCAGCCGGACAGAAAACACTGAAGCTTTCTTT
.	TRBV19	TRBJ2-7	.	CASRGPGAYEQYF	TGTGCCAGTAGGGGCCCAGGGGCTTACGAGCAGTACTTC
.	TRBV5-1	TRBJ1-3	TRBD1	CASSLGQIYSPSGNTIYF	TGCGCCAGCAGCCTGGGACAGATCTATTCCCCCTCTGGAAACACCATATATTTT
.	TRBV11-2	TRBJ1-2	TRBD1	CASSSTRDSPRGNYGYTF	TGTGCCAGCAGCTCAACCAGGGACAGCCCCAGGGGTAACTATGGCTACACCTTC
.	TRBV11-3	TRBJ2-7	.	CASSYSGTPYEQYF	TGTGCCAGCAGCTATAGTGGGACTCCCTACGAGCAGTACTTC
.	TRBV7-9	TRBJ2-7	.	CASSPGTGWYEQYF	TGTGCCAGCAGCCCGGGAACGGGCTGGTACGAGCAGTACTTC
.	TRBV30	TRBJ1-1	TRBD1	CAWDPGQALLEAFF	TGTGCCTGGGACCCGGGACAGGCACTTTTGGAAGCTTTCTTT
few	TRBV18	TRBJ1-5	.	CASSPQEEVGQPQHF	TGTGCCAGCTCACCACAGGAGGAAGTGGGTCAGCCCCAGCATTTT
.	TRBV6-5	TRBJ1-2	TRBD1	CASSYAGGQGVYTF	TGTGCCAGCAGTTATGCTGGCGGACAGGGAGTCTACACCTTC
.	TRBV13	TRBJ1-4	.	CASSRGRDARKLFF	TGTGCCAGCAGCCGCGGGAGGGACGCCCGAAAACTGTTTTTT
once	TRBV7-8	TRBJ2-1	.	CASSLTDEQFF	TGTGCCAGCAGCTTGACAGATGAGCAGTTCTTC
.	TRBV2	TRBJ1-1	TRBD1	CASNRGLEAFF	TGTGCCAGCAACAGGGGGCTTGAAGCTTTCTTT
.	TRBV7-9	TRBJ1-1	.	CASSYVGLNTEAFF	TGTGCCAGCAGTTACGTGGGCCTCAACACTGAAGCTTTCTTT
once	TRBV7-9	TRBJ1-1	.	CASSETQGRPEAFF	TGTGCCAGCAGCGAGACCCAGGGGCGGCCTGAAGCTTTCTTT
once	TRBV12-3/TRBV12-4	TRBJ2-1	.	CASSLGGNEQFF	TGTGCCAGCAGTTTAGGAGGGAATGAGCAGTTCTTC
.	TRBV6-1	TRBJ2-4	.	CASREGEENIQYF	TGTGCCAGCAGAGAAGGGGAGGAAAACATTCAGTACTTC
.	TRBV5-1	TRBJ1-3	.	CASTKTGTSGNTIYF	TGCGCCAGCACCAAAACAGGGACCTCTGGAAACACCATATATTTT
once	TRBV11-3	TRBJ2-5	TRBD1	CASSSRTGGGGETQYF	TGTGCCAGCAGCTCCCGGACAGGGGGAGGAGGAGAGACCCAGTACTTC
.	TRBV28	TRBJ1-6	.	CASSLPRGSVNSPLHF	TGTGCCAGCAGTTTACCCCGGGGGTCCGTTAATTCACCCCTCCACTTT
.	TRBV6-2/TRBV6-3	TRBJ2-5	.	CASSYSGQGKGTQYF	TGTGCCAGCAGTTACTCGGGTCAGGGGAAGGGGACCCAGTACTTC
.	TRBV18	TRBJ2-1	TRBD1	CASSPDGQGGADEQFF	TGTGCCAGCTCACCAGATGGACAGGGTGGGGCGGATGAGCAGTTCTTC
.	TRBV2	TRBJ1-5	TRBD1	CASASRTGHQPQHF	TGTGCCAGCGCCAGTCGGACAGGTCATCAGCCCCAGCATTTT
.	TRBV7-6	TRBJ1-3	.	CASSLVADSGNTIYF	TGTGCCAGCAGCTTAGTGGCGGACTCTGGAAACACCATATATTTT